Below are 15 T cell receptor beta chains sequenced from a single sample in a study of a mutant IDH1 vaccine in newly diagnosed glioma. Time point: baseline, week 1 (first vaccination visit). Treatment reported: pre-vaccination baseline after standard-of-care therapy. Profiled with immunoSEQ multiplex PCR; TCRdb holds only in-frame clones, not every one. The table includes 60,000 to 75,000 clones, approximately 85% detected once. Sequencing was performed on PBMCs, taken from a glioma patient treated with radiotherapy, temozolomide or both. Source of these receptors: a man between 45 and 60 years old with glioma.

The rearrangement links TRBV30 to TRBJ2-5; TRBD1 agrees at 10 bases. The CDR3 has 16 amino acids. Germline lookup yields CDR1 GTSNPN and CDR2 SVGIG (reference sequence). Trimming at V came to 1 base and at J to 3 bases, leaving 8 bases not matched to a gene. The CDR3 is CAWSAFPGTGEETQYF. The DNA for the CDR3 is TGTGCCTGGAGTGCATTCCCCGGGACAGGGGAAGAGACCCAGTACTTC.

The chain's CDR3 is CASSLGLGTGQNQPQHF. The CDR3, as DNA: TGTGCCAGCAGCTTGGGCTTAGGGACAGGACAGAATCAGCCCCAGCATTTT. The rearrangement links TRBV5-8 to TRBJ1-5; 8 positions agree with TRBD1. The CDR3 has 17 amino acids. J was trimmed by 4 bases and V by 0 bases; bases with no gene match: 9. Per the germline V gene, CDR1 is SGHTS and CDR2 is YDEGEE. Full variable domain (outside the CDR3, taken from reference TRBV5-8 and TRBJ1-5): EAGVTQSPTHLIKTRGQQATLRCSPISGHTSVYWYQQALGLGLQFLLWYDEGEERNRGNFPPRFSGRQFPNYSSELNVNALELEDSALYLCASSLGLGTGQNQPQHFGDGTRLSIL.

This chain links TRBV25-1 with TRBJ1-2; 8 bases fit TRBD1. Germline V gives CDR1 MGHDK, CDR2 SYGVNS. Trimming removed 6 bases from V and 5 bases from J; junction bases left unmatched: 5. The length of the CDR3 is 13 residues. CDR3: CASRGQAVYGYTF. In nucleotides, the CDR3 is TGTGCCAGCAGGGGACAGGCGGTTTATGGCTACACCTTC.

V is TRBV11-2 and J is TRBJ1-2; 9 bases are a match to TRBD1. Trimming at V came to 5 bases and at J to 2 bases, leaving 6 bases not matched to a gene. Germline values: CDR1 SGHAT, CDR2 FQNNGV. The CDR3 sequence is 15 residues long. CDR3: CASSADRGGNYGYTF. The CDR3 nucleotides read TGTGCCAGCAGCGCCGACAGGGGGGGCAACTATGGCTACACCTTC. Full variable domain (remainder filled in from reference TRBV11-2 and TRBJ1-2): EAGVAQSPRYKIIEKRQSVAFWCNPISGHATLYWYQQILGQGPKLLIQFQNNGVVDDSQLPKDRFSAERLKGVDSTLKIQPAKLEDSAVYLCASSADRGGNYGYTFGSGTRLTVV.

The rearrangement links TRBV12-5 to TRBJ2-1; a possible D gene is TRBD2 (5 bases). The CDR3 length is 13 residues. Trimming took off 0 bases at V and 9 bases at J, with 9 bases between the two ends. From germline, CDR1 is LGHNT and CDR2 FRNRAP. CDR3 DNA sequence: TGTGCTAGTGGTTTGGTAGTTGCGGGTGAGCAGTTCTTC. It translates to CASGLVVAGEQFF.

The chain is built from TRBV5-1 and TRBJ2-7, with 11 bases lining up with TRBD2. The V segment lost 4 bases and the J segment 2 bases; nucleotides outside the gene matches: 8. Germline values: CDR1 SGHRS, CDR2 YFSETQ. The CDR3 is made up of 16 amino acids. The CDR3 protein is CASSPTGTSGAYEQYF. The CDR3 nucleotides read TGCGCCAGCAGCCCGACCGGGACTAGCGGTGCCTACGAGCAGTACTTC.

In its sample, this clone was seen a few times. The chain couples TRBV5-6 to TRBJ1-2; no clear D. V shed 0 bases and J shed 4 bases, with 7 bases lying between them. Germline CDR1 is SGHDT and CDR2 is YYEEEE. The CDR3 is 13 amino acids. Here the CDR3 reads CASSLGGSYGYTF. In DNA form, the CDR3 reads TGTGCCAGCAGCTTGGGGGGATCCTATGGCTACACCTTC.

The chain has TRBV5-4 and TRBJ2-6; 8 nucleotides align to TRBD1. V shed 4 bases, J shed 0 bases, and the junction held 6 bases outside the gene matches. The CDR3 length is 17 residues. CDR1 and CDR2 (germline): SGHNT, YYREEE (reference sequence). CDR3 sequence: CASSLGQGHSGANVLTF. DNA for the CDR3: TGTGCCAGCAGCCTAGGACAGGGCCACTCTGGGGCCAACGTCCTGACTTTC.

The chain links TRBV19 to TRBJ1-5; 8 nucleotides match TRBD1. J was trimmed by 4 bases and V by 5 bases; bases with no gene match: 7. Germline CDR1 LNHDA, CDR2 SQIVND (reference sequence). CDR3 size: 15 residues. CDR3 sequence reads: CASSVGQGWNQPQHF. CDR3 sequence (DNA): TGTGCCAGTAGTGTTGGACAGGGCTGGAATCAGCCCCAGCATTTT.

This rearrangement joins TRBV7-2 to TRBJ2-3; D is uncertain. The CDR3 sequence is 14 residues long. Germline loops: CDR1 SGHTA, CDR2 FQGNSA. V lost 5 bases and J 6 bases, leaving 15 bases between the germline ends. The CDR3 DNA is TGTGCCAGCAGCAACGCAAAACGGGCCGATACGCAGTATTTT. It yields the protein CASSNAKRADTQYF.

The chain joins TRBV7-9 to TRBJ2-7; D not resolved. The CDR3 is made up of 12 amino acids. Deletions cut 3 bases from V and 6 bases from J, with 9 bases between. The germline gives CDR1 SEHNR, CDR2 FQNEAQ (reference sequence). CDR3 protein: CASSLEDGEQYF. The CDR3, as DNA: TGTGCCAGCAGCTTGGAAGACGGCGAGCAGTACTTC. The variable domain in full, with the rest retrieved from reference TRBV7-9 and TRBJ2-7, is DTGVSQNPRHKITKRGQNVTFRCDPISEHNRLYWYRQTLGQGPEFLTYFQNEAQLEKSRLLSDRFSAERPKGSFSTLEIQRTEQGDSAMYLCASSLEDGEQYFGPGTRLTVT.

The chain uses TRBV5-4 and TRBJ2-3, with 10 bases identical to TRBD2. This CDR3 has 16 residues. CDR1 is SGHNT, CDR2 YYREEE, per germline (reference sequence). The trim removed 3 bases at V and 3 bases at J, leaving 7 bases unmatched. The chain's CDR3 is CASSSGTSGVTDTQYF. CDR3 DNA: TGTGCCAGCAGCTCGGGTACTAGCGGGGTAACAGATACGCAGTATTTT.

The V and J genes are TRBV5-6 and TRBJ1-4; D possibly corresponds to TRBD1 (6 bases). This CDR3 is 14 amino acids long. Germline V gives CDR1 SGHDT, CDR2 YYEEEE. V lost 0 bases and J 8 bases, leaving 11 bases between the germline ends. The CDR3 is CASSLGRGGEKLFF. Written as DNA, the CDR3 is TGTGCCAGCAGCTTGGGCAGGGGTGGGGAAAAACTGTTTTTT.

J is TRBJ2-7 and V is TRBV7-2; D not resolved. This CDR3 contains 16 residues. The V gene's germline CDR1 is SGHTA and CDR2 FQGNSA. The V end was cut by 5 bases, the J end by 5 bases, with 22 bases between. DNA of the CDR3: TGTGCCAGCAGCCCCCCAAATAGGGTGATCCTGGACGAGCAGTACTTC. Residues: CASSPPNRVILDEQYF.

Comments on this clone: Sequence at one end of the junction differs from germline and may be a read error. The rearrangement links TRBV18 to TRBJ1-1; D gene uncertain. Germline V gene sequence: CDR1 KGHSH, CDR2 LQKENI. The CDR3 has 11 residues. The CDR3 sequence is CASSPDGQPVF. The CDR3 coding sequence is TGTGCCAGCTCACCCGACGGTCAACCTGTCTTT.